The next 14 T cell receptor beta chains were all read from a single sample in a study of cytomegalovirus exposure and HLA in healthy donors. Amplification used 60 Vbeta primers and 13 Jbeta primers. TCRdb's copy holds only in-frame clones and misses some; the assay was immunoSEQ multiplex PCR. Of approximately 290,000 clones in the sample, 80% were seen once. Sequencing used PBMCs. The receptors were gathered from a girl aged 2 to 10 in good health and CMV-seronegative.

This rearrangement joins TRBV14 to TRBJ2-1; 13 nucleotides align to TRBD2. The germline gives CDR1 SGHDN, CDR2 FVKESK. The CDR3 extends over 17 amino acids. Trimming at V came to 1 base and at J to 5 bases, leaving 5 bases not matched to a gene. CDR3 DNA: TGTGCCAGCAGCCAAGGTCGACTAGCGGGGGGCCACAATGAGCAGTTCTTC. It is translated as CASSQGRLAGGHNEQFF. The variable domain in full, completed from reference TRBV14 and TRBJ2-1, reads EAGVTQFPSHSVIEKGQTVTLRCDPISGHDNLYWYRRVMGKEIKFLLHFVKESKQDESGMPNNRFLAERTGGTYSTLKVQPAELEDSGVYFCASSQGRLAGGHNEQFFGPGTRLTVL.

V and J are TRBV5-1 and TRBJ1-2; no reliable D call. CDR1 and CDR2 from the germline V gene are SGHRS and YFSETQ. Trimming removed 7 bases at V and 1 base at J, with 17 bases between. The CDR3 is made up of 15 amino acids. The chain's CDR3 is CASALGDRDNYGYTF. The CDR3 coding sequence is TGCGCCAGCGCTTTGGGAGACCGGGATAACTATGGCTACACCTTC.

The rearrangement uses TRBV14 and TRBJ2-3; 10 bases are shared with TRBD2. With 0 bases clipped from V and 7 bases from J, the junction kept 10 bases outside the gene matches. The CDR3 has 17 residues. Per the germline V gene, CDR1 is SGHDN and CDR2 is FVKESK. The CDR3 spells CASSQDEASGGYNTQYF. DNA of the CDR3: TGTGCCAGCAGCCAAGATGAGGCTAGCGGGGGTTACAATACGCAGTATTTT.

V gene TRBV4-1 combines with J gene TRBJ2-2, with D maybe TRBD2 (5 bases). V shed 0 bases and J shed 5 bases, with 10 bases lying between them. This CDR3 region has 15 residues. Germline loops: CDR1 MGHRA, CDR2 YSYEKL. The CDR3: CASSQDRGQTGELFF. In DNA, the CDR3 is TGCGCCAGCAGCCAAGATCGAGGGCAGACCGGGGAGCTGTTTTTT.

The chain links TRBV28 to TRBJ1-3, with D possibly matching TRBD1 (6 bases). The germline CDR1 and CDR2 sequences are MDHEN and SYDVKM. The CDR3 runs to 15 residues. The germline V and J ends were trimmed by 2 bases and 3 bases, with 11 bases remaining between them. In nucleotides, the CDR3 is TGTGCCAGCAGTTTAACAGGGTACGGTGGAAACACCATATATTTT. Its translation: CASSLTGYGGNTIYF.

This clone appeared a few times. The CDR3 protein is CASSLGQRSGNTIYF. CDR3 DNA: TGCGCCAGCAGCTTGGGACAGCGCTCTGGAAACACCATATATTTT. The chain carries TRBV5-1 and TRBJ1-3; D is possibly TRBD1 (5 bases). Looked up from germline, CDR1 is SGHRS and CDR2 is YFSETQ. V gave up 0 bases and J gave up 0 bases, with 7 bases separating them. The CDR3 extends over 15 amino acids.

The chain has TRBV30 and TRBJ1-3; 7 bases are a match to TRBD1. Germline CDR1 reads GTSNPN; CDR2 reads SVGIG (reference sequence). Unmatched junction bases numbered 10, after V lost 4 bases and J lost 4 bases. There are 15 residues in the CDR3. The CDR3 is CAWNLPRGSGNTIYF. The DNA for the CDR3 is TGTGCCTGGAATCTTCCCAGGGGGTCCGGAAACACCATATATTTT.

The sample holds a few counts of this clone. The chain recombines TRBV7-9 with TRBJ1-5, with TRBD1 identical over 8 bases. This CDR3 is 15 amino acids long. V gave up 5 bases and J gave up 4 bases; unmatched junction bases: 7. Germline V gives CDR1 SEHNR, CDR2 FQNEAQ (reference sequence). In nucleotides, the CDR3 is TGTGCCAGCAGCGATCAGGGGGCGGAAAATCAGCCCCAGCATTTT. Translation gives CASSDQGAENQPQHF.

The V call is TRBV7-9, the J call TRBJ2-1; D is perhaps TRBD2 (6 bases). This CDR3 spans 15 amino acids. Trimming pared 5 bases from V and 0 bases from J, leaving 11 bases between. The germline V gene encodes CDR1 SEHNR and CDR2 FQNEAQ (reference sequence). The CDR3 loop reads CASSAGPDSYNEQFF. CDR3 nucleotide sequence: TGTGCCAGCAGCGCGGGACCAGACTCCTACAATGAGCAGTTCTTC. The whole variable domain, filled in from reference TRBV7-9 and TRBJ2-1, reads DTGVSQNPRHKITKRGQNVTFRCDPISEHNRLYWYRQTLGQGPEFLTYFQNEAQLEKSRLLSDRFSAERPKGSFSTLEIQRTEQGDSAMYLCASSAGPDSYNEQFFGPGTRLTVL.

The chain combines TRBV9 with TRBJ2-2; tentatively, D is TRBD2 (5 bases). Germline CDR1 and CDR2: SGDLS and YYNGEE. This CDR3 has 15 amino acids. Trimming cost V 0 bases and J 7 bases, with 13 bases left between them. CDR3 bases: TGTGCCAGCAGCGTAGGGCCTACCGGGGACGGGGAGCTGTTTTTT. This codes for CASSVGPTGDGELFF.

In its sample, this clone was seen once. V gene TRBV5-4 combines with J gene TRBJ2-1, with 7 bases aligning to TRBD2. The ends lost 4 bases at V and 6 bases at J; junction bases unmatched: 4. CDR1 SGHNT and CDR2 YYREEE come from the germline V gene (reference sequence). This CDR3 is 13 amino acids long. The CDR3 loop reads CASSPGGGNEQFF. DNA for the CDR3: TGTGCCAGCAGCCCGGGAGGAGGCAATGAGCAGTTCTTC. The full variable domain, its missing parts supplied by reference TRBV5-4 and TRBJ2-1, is ETGVTQSPTHLIKTRGQQVTLRCSSQSGHNTVSWYQQALGQGPQFIFQYYREEENGRGNFPPRFSGLQFPNYSSELNVNALELDDSALYLCASSPGGGNEQFFGPGTRLTVL.

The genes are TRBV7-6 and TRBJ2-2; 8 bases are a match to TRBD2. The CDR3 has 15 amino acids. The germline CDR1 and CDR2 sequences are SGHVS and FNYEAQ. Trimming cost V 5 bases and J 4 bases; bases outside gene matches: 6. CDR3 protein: CASSPRTSGTGELFF. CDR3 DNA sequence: TGTGCCAGCAGCCCACGAACTAGCGGCACCGGGGAGCTGTTTTTT.

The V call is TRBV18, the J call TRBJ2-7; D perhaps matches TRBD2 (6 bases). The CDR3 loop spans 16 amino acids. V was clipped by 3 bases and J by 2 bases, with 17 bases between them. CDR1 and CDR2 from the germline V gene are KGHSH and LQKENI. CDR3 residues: CASSPSGEPDPYEQYF. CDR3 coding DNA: TGTGCCAGCTCACCTAGCGGCGAACCCGACCCCTACGAGCAGTACTTC.

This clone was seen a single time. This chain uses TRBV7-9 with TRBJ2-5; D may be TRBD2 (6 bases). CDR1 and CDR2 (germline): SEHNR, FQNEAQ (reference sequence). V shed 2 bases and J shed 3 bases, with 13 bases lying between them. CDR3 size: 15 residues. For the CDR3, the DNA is TGTGCCAGCAGCTTAAACGGATGGACTAAAGAGACCCAGTACTTC. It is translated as CASSLNGWTKETQYF.